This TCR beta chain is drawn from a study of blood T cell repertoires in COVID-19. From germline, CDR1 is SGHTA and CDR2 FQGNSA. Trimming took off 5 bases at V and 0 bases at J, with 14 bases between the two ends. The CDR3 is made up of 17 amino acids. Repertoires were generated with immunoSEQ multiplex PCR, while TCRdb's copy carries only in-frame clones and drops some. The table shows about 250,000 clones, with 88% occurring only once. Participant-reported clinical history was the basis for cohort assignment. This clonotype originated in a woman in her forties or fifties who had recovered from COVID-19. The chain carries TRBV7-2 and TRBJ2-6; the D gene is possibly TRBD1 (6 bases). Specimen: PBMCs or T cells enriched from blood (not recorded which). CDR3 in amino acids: CASSPKTGYSGANVLTF. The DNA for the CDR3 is TGTGCCAGCAGCCCAAAAACAGGGTACTCTGGGGCCAACGTCCTGACTTTC.